This T cell receptor (beta chain) stems from a study of shared clonotypes between healthy human individuals. With regard to this clone: Other DNA sequences in the sample encode the same CDR3.

The assay was immunoSEQ multiplex PCR, and TCRdb's table has in-frame clones only and misses some. The repertoire holds about 2.5 million clones, with about 90% as singletons. The CDR3 spans 14 residues. CDR1 and CDR2 from the germline V gene are SGHTA and FQGNSA. V lost 2 bases to trimming and J lost 4 bases, with 9 bases between them. This chain connects TRBV7-2 to TRBJ1-5; D gene unclear. The source material was naive CD4+ T cells from PBMCs. Subset given: CD45RA+ positively selected. This receptor was taken from a man younger than 35 in good health. Some clones in this sample may be carry-over from other donors' samples. CDR3 nucleotides: TGTGCCAGCAGCTTACGCGGCGGTAATCAGCCCCAGCATTTT. It codes for CASSLRGGNQPQHF.